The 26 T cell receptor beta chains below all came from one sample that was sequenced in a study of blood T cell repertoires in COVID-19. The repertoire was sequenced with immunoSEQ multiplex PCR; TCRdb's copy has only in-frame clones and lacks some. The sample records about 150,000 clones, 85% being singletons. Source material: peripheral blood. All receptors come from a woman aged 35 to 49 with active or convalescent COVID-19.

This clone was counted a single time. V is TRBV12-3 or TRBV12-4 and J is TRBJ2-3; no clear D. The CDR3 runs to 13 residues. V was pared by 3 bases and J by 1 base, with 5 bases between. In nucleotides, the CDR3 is TGTGCCAGCAGTTTGGCTGGCACAGATACGCAGTATTTT. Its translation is CASSLAGTDTQYF.

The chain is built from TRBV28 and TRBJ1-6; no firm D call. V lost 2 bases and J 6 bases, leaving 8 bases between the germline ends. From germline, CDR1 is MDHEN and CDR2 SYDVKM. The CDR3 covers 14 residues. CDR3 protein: CASSLGRGNSPLHF. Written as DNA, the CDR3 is TGTGCCAGCAGTTTAGGGCGGGGTAATTCACCCCTCCACTTT. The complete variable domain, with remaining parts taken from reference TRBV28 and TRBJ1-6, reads DVKVTQSSRYLVKRTGEKVFLECVQDMDHENMFWYRQDPGLGLRLIYFSYDVKMKEKGDIPEGYSVSREKKERFSLILESASTNQTSMYLCASSLGRGNSPLHFGNGTRLTVT.

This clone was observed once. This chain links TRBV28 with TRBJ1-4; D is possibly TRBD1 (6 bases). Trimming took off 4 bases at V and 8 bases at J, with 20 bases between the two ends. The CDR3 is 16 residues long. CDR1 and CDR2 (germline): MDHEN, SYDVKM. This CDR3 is CASSSDDGGQREKLFF. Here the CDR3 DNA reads TGTGCCAGCAGTTCCGATGACGGGGGGCAGAGAGAAAAACTGTTTTTT.

The CDR3 region is CASRTSGASSGELFF. CDR3 nucleotides: TGTGCCAGCAGGACTAGCGGCGCAAGTAGCGGGGAGCTGTTTTTT. This rearrangement joins TRBV28 to TRBJ2-2, with 9 bases that match TRBD2. The V gene end was trimmed by 6 bases and the J gene end by 7 bases; junction bases not matched to a gene: 9. CDR3 length: 15 residues. The germline V gene has CDR1 MDHEN and CDR2 SYDVKM.

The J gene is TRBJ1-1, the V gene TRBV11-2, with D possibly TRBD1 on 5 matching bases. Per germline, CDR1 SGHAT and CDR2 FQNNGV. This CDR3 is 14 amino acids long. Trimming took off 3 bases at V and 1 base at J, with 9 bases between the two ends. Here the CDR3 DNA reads TGTGCCAGCAGCTTTGTTCAGGGGAACACTGAAGCTTTCTTT. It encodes CASSFVQGNTEAFF.

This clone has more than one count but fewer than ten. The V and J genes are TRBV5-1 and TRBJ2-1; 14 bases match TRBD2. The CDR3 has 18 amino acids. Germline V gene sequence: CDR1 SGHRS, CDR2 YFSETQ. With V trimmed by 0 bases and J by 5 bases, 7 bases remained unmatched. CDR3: CASSLGGLAGVKDNEQFF. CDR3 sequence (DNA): TGCGCCAGCAGCTTGGGGGGACTAGCGGGAGTAAAAGACAATGAGCAGTTCTTC.

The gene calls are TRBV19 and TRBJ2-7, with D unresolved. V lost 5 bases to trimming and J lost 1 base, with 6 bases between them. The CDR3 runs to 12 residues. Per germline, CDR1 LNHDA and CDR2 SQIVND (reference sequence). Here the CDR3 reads CASSGPSYEQYF. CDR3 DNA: TGTGCCAGTAGTGGGCCGTCCTACGAGCAGTACTTC.

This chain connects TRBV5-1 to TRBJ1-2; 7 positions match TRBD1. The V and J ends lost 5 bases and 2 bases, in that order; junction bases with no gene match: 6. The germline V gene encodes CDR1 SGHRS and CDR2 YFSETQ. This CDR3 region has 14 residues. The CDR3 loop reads CASRNEQGNYGYTF. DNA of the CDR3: TGCGCCAGCAGAAACGAACAGGGGAACTATGGCTACACCTTC.

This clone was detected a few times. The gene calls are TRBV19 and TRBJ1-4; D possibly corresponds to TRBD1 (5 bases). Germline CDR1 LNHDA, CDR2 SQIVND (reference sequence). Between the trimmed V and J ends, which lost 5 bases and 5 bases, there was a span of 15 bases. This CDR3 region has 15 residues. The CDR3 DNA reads TGTGCCAGTAGTCGGCAGTGGGGCCGGAATGAAAAACTGTTTTTT. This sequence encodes CASSRQWGRNEKLFF.

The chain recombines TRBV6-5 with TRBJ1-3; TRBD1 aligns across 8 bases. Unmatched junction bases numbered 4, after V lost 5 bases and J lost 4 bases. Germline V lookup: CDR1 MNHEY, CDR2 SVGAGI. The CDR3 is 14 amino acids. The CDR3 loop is CASSTGGPGNTIYF. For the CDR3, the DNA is TGTGCCAGCAGTACAGGGGGTCCGGGAAACACCATATATTTT.

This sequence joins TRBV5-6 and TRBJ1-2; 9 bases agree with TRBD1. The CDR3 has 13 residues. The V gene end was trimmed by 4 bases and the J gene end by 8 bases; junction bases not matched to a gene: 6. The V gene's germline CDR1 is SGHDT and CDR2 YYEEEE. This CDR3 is CASSQADRGGYTF. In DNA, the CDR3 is TGTGCCAGCAGCCAGGCGGACAGGGGCGGCTACACCTTC.

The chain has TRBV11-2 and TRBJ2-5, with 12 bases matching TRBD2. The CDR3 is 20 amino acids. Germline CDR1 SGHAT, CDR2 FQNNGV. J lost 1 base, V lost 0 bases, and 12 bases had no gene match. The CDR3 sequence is CASSLDPRLGTSGPQETQYF. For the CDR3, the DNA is TGTGCCAGCAGCTTAGATCCTCGTCTTGGGACTAGCGGGCCCCAAGAGACCCAGTACTTC.

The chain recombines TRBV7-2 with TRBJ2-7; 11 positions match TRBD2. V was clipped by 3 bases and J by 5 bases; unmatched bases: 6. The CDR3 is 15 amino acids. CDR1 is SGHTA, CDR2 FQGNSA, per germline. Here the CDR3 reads CASSFAGLAVDEQYF. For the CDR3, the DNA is TGTGCCAGCAGCTTCGCGGGACTAGCGGTCGACGAGCAGTACTTC.

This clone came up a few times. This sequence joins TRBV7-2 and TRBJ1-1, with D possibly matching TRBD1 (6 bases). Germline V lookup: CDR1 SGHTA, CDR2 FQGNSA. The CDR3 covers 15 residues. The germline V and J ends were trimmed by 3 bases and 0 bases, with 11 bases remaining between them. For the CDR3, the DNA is TGTGCCAGCAGCTTTATAGGGGGAGTGAACACTGAAGCTTTCTTT. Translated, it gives CASSFIGGVNTEAFF. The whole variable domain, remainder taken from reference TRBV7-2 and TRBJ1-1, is GAGVSQSPSNKVTEKGKDVELRCDPISGHTALYWYRQSLGQGLEFLIYFQGNSAPDKSGLPSDRFSAERTGGSVSTLTIQRTQQEDSAVYLCASSFIGGVNTEAFFGQGTRLTVV.

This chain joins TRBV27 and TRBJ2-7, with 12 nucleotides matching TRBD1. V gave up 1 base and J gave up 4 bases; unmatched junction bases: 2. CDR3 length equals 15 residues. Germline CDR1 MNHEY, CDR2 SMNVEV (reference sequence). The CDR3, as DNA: TGTGCCAGCAGTTTATGGGGACAGGGGGCTTACGAGCAGTACTTC. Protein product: CASSLWGQGAYEQYF.

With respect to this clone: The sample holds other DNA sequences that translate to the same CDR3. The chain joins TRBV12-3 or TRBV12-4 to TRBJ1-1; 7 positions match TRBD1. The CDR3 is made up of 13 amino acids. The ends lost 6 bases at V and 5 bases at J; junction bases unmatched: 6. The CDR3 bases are TGTGCCAGCAGCCCGGACAGGCGGACTGAAGCTTTCTTT. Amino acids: CASSPDRRTEAFF.

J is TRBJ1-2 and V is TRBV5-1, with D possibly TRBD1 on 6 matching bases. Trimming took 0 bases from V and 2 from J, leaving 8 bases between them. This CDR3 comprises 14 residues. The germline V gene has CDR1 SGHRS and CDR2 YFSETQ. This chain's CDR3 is CASSLEGHNYGYTF. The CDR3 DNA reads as TGCGCCAGCAGCTTGGAGGGACACAACTATGGCTACACCTTC.

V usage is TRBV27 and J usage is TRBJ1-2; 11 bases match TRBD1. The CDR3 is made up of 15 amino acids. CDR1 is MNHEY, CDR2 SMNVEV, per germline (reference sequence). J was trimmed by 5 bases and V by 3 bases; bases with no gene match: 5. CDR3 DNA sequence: TGTGCCAGCAGTTTCGGGACAGGGGGTTCGTATGGCTACACCTTC. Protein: CASSFGTGGSYGYTF.

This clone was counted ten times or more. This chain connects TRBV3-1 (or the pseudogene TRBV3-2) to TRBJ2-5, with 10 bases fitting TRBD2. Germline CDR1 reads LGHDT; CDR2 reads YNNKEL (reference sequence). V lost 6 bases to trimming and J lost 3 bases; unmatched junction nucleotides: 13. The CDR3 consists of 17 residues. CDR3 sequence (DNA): TGTGCCAGCAGTCCAACTCGGACTAGCGGAATAGAAGAGACCCAGTACTTC. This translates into CASSPTRTSGIEETQYF.

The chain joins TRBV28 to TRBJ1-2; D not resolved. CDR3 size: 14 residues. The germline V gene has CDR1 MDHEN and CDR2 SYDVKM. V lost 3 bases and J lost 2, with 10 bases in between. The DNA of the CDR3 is TGTGCCAGCAGTTTCCCAACAGAAAACTATGGCTACACCTTC. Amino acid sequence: CASSFPTENYGYTF.

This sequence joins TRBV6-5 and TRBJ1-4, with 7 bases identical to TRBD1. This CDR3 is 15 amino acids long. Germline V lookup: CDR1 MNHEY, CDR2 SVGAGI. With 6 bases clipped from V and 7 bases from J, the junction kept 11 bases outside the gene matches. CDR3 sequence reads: CASSPRMDRSEKLFF. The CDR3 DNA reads TGTGCCAGCAGCCCAAGAATGGACAGGTCTGAAAAACTGTTTTTT.

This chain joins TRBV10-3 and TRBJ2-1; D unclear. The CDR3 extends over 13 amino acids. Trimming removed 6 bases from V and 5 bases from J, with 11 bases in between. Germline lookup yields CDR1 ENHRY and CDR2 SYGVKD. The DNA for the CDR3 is TGTGCCATCAGCGTGTGGAGTGACAATGAGCAGTTCTTC. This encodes CAISVWSDNEQFF.

CDR3 sequence (DNA): TGTGCCAGCAGTTTATGGTCGGGGGGAAACACCATATATTTT. Translating gives CASSLWSGGNTIYF. The chain combines TRBV27 with TRBJ1-3; no clear D. The CDR3 is made up of 14 amino acids. Trimming cost V 1 base and J 4 bases, with 8 bases left between them. The germline V gene has CDR1 MNHEY and CDR2 SMNVEV (reference sequence).

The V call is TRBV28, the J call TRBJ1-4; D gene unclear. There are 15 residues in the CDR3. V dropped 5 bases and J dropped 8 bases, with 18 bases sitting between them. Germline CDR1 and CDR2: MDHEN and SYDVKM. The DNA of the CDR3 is TGTGCCAGCAGTCCGCTGGAGAACGGAGCCGAAAAACTGTTTTTT. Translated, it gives CASSPLENGAEKLFF.

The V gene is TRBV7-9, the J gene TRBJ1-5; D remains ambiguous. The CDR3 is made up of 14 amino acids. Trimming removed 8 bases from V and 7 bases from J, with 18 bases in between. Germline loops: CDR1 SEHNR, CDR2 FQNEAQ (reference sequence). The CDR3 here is CASPNLLGWQPQHF. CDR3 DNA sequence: TGTGCCAGCCCCAATCTTCTAGGATGGCAGCCCCAGCATTTT.

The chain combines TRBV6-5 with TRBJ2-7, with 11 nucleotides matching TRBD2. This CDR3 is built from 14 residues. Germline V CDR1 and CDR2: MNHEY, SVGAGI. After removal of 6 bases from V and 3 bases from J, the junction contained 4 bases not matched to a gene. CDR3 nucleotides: TGTGCCAGCAGGGGTGGGACTAGCGGCTACGAGCAGTACTTC. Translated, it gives CASRGGTSGYEQYF.